The 6 T cell receptor beta chains below were found in one sample sequenced in a study of read filtering for tumor transcriptome and immune sequencing. From roughly 390 ng of RNA, a library with molecular barcoded alpha/delta and beta/gamma adaptors was made. TCRdb analysed the reads with MiXCR anew, one entry per CDR3 protein. In the table there are roughly 90,000 distinct CDR3 sequences, approximately 21% of which are singletons. The sample was a population of CD138-negative cells sorted from bone marrow. Every receptor here comes from a donor aged 40 or over with multiple myeloma.

This clonotype occurred many times. The chain recombines TRBV6-1 with TRBJ1-5; the D gene is possibly TRBD1 (6 bases). The CDR3 runs 15 residues. V was shortened by 1 base and J by 2 bases, with 9 bases between the two germline ends. Germline V gene sequence: CDR1 MNHNS, CDR2 SASEGT. CDR3 coding DNA: TGTGCCAGCAGTGAAGGAAGGACAGGCAATCAGCCCCAGCATTTT. Amino acids: CASSEGRTGNQPQHF.

There are many counts of this clonotype. The V call is TRBV2, the J call TRBJ1-2; 9 bases fit TRBD1. This CDR3 has 14 amino acids. V lost 5 bases and J lost 6; bases outside the gene matches: 7. CDR1 is SNHLY, CDR2 FYNNEI, per germline. The CDR3 bases are TGTGCCAGCAGTACACAACAGGGGGCGAATGGCTACACCTTC. Translated, it gives CASSTQQGANGYTF.

This clonotype came up many times. The chain couples TRBV2 to TRBJ2-3; D is unresolved. V was pared by 6 bases and J by 0 bases, with 10 bases between. The CDR3 runs to 14 residues. Germline CDR1 is SNHLY and CDR2 is FYNNEI. This CDR3 is CASSPTESTDTQYF. CDR3 bases: TGTGCCAGCAGCCCTACCGAGAGCACAGATACGCAGTATTTT.

The table lists this clonotype with many counts. The rearrangement joins TRBV5-1 to TRBJ2-7; D is ambiguous. Germline-derived CDR1 and CDR2 are SGHRS and YFSETQ. Between the trimmed V and J ends, which lost 4 bases and 5 bases, there was a span of 13 bases. The CDR3 totals 13 residues. Written as DNA, the CDR3 is TGCGCCAGCAGCATCACGGAAGGGCACGAGCAGTACTTC. Translation: CASSITEGHEQYF. The full variable domain, with the rest looked up from reference TRBV5-1 and TRBJ2-7, is KAGVTQTPRYLIKTRGQQVTLSCSPISGHRSVSWYQQTPGQGLQFLFEYFSETQRNKGNFPGRFSGRQFSNSRSEMNVSTLELGDSALYLCASSITEGHEQYFGPGTRLTVT.

This clonotype was recorded many times. This rearrangement joins TRBV20-1 to TRBJ1-1; possibly TRBD1 for D (6 bases). The V end lost 6 bases, the J end lost 2 bases, and 19 bases lay between the germline ends. Germline CDR1 reads DFQATT; CDR2 reads SNEGSKA (reference sequence). There are 15 residues in the CDR3. CDR3 coding DNA: TGCAGTGCATCCGGACAGATTCCCTATAACACTGAAGCTTTCTTT. This gives the protein CSASGQIPYNTEAFF.

Notes on this clonotype: The junction differs from germline at one of its ends, possibly a read error. V and J are TRBV12-3 or TRBV12-4 and TRBJ2-7; D gene uncertain. CDR3 size: 11 residues. The CDR3 region is CASSPSSKQYF. Here the CDR3 DNA reads TGCGCCAGCAGCCCCTCAAGCAAGCAGTACTTC.